The clone carrying this TCR beta chain was found once. The sample is drawn from a study of cytotoxic CD8 clonotypes in ibrutinib-treated CLL. This CDR3 is built from 16 residues. Per germline, CDR1 SGHVS and CDR2 FQNEAQ. V was clipped by 3 bases and J by 0 bases, with 12 bases between them. TCRdb's copy holds only in-frame clones and misses some; the assay was immunoSEQ multiplex PCR. This table has hundreds of thousands of clones, 65% to 80% appearing once. The chain has TRBV7-8 and TRBJ2-1; maybe TRBD2 (5 bases). The receptor was derived from a human donor with chronic lymphocytic leukemia. This material consisted of PBMCs, taken after 12 months of ibrutinib treatment. In DNA form, the CDR3 reads TGTGCCAGCAGCTTGGGTAGCGAAAGCTCCTACAATGAGCAGTTCTTC. Residues: CASSLGSESSYNEQFF.